The 5 T cell receptor beta chains presented below share a single source sample, sequenced in a study of T cells in Graves' hyperthyroidism and ophthalmopathy. Amplification of TCR beta CDR3 regions used RNA as the template. The HTBI set primed first-round TCR CDR3 RT-PCR. TCRdb re-called the multiplex PCR reads with MiXCR, one entry per CDR3 protein. In the table there are 200,000 to 300,000 distinct CDR3 sequences, about 24% of which are singletons. The sample taken for sequencing was blood. Receptors originate from a woman aged 40-49 years with Graves' ophthalmopathy.

This clonotype was detected many times. The chain carries TRBV6-2 or TRBV6-3 and TRBJ2-7; a possible D gene is TRBD1 (6 bases). The CDR3 loop spans 13 amino acids. CDR1 is MNHEY, CDR2 SVGEGT, per germline. The V gene lost 6 bases and the J gene lost 1 base, with 10 bases spanning the gap. CDR3 DNA sequence: TGTGCCAGCAGCCCGAGGGGGTCCTACGAGCAGTACTTC. It codes for CASSPRGSYEQYF.

This clonotype appeared many times. CDR3 nucleotides: TGTGCCAGCAGTTCAGGACTAGCGGGAGCCAATGAGCAGTTCTTC. Translated, it gives CASSSGLAGANEQFF. This chain joins TRBV12-3 or TRBV12-4 and TRBJ2-1; 13 bases match TRBD2. The CDR3 is 15 residues long. V was clipped by 4 bases and J by 6 bases; unmatched bases: 3.

In this sample, this clonotype turned up many times. The CDR3 bases are TGTGCCAGCAGTTACAGGTCGGGTGCAGGGGGCAGAACTGAAGCTTTCTTT. Amino acid sequence: CASSYRSGAGGRTEAFF. The chain uses TRBV6-5 and TRBJ1-1; TRBD1 matches at 8 bases. This CDR3 contains 17 residues. Germline V gene sequence: CDR1 MNHEY, CDR2 SVGAGI. The V and J ends lost 2 bases and 5 bases, in that order; junction bases with no gene match: 13.

This clonotype was observed a few times. Since a much larger clone is just one base distant, this may be a read error. The V gene is TRBV6-2 or TRBV6-3, the J gene TRBJ1-6, with D possibly matching TRBD1 (6 bases). Trimming stripped 6 bases from V and 14 bases from J, with 23 bases between. CDR3 length equals 15 residues. The germline CDR1 and CDR2 sequences are MNHEY and SVGEGT. The CDR3 bases are TGTGCCAGCAGCCCCCGGGGGGCAGGGGTGAAGGCCCTCCACTTT. Protein: CASSPRGAGVKALHF.

The chain carries TRBV28 and TRBJ2-2; 14 bases align to TRBD2. Trimming cost V 10 bases and J 5 bases; bases outside gene matches: 12. Germline CDR1 and CDR2: MDHEN and SYDVKM. CDR3 length: 17 residues. CDR3 region: CAIAGLAGVGGTGELFF. In DNA form, the CDR3 reads TGTGCCATAGCGGGACTAGCGGGAGTAGGAGGTACCGGGGAGCTGTTTTTT.